This TCR beta chain was observed in a study of shared clonotypes between healthy human individuals. Study-wide results and caveats: Shared clonotypes: 4.5% to 6% naive CD4, around 3.5% naive CD8, about 2.4% memory CD4, under 0.5% memory CD8. Generation probability values for non-shared clonotypes were lower than those for clonotypes shared by all four donors. Depth was large, yet rarefaction showed that sorted-subset sequencing was incomplete.

The protocol was immunoSEQ multiplex PCR, while the TCRdb copy is restricted to in-frame clones and leaves out a portion. The table records 950,000 to 1,100,000 clones, approximately 80% of them present only once. A remark on this clone: Its antigen is not identified.

Trimming took 2 bases from V and 3 from J, leaving 8 bases between them. This CDR3 has 13 amino acids. From germline, CDR1 is SGHNT and CDR2 YENEEA. Recent acute infections and vaccinations were absent in the healthy HIV-negative adult donors. The TCR comes from a man aged 18 to 29 in good health. Some clones in this sample may be carry-over from other donors' samples. This rearrangement joins TRBV11-3 to TRBJ2-7, with D unresolved. The sequencing sample was made of memory CD4+ T cells from PBMCs. Subset specified: CD45RA-negative fraction. As DNA, the CDR3 is TGTGCCAGCAGCTTACAGCCCAACTACGAGCAGTACTTC. As protein: CASSLQPNYEQYF.